This T cell receptor beta chain was documented in a study of shared T cell receptors in the human thymus. Germline V gives CDR1 MRHNA, CDR2 SNTAGT. This CDR3 has 15 residues. V was trimmed by 2 bases and J by 6 bases, leaving 16 bases between them. This table comes from immunoSEQ multiplex PCR, and its TCRdb copy is limited to in-frame clones, with some not included. This repertoire shows under 700,000 clones, roughly 74% found once; its top ten account for approximately 0.013%. These same data were also listed under a study on human thymus T cells.

The genes are TRBV6-4 and TRBJ1-2; no firm D call. Sequenced material: thymocytes. The TCR comes from a boy younger than two with a congenital heart defect. CDR3 coding DNA: TGTGCCAGCAGTGACCACCGTGGCCCATCCAATGGCTACACCTTC. Its protein is CASSDHRGPSNGYTF.